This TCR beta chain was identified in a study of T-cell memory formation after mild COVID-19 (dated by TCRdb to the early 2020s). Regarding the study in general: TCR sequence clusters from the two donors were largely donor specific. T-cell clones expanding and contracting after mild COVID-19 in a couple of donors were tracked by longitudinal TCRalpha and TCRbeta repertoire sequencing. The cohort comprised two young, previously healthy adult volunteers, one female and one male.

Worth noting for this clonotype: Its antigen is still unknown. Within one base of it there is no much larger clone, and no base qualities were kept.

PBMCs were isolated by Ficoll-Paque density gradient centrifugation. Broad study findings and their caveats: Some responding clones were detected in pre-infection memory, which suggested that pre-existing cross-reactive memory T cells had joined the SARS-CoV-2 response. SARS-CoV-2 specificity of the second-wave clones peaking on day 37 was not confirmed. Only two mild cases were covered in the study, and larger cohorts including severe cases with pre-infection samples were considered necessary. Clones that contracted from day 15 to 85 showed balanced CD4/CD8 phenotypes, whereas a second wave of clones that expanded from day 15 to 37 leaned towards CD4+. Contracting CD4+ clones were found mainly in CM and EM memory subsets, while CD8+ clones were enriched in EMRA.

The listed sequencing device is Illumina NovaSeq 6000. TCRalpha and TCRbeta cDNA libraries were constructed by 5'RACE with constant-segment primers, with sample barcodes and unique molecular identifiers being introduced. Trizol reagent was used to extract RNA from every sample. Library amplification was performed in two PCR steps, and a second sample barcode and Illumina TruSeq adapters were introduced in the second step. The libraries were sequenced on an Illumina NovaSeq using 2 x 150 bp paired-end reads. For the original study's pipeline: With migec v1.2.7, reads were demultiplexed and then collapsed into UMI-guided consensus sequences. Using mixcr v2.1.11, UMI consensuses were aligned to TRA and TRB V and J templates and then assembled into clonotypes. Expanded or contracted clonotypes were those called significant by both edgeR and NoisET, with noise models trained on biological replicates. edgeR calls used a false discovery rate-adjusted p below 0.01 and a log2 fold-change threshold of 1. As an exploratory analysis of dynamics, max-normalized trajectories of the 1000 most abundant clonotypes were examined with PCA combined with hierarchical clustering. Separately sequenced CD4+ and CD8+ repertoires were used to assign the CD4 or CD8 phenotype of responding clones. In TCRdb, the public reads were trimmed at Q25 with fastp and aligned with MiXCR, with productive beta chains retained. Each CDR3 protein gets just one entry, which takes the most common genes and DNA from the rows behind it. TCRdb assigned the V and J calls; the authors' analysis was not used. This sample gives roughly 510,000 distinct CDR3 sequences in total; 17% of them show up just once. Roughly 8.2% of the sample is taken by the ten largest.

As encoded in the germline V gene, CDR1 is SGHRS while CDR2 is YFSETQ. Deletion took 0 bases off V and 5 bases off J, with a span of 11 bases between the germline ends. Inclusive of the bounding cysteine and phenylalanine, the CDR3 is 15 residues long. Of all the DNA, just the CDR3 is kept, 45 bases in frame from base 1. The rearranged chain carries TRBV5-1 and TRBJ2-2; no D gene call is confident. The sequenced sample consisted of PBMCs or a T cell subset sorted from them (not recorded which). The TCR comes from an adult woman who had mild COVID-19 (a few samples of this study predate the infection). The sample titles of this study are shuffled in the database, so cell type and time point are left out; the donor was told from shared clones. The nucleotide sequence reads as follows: TGCGCCAGCAGCTTGGGGACCTCCTGGACCGGGGAGCTGTTTTTT. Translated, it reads CASSLGTSWTGELFF.